The sequence of this T cell receptor (beta chain) was determined in a study of T cell repertoires in cytomegalovirus infection. At the level of the study: Use of recently identified HLA-C-restricted and well-studied HLA-B-restricted CMV epitopes was part of the study. Both a matching HLA type and CMV infection were indicated by public TCR beta signatures.

To note about this clonotype: What it binds is not known.

One entry per CDR3 protein results from TCRdb running MiXCR on the reads. The sample shows a few hundred thousand distinct CDR3 sequences, 25% to 30% of them seen only once. There are 15 residues in the CDR3. Per the germline V gene, CDR1 is MNHEY and CDR2 is SMNVEV (reference sequence). Trimming stripped 6 bases from V and 0 bases from J, with 12 bases between. Study-wide results and limits: There were carriers of CMV plus the relevant HLA, and cumulative public TCR beta family frequency identified them. HLA-C-restricted CMV-specific TCR beta clonotypes prevailed in the ex vivo response.

This sample comprised cultured PBMCs, obtained from culture after CMV antigen stimulation. The V gene is TRBV27, the J gene TRBJ2-4, with TRBD1 as a possible D gene (6 bases). The receptor comes from a human donor in good health (CMV status not recorded). Some clones in this sample may be carry-over from other donors' samples. In DNA, the CDR3 is TGTGCCAGCAGCAGACAGGCGTTAGCCAAAAACATTCAGTACTTC. Amino acids: CASSRQALAKNIQYF.